These 8 T cell receptor beta chains share one sample of origin, sequenced in a study of vaccination effects on CD4 cells after COVID-19 (dated by TCRdb to the early 2020s). Antigen specificity for these receptors is unknown. After 10 days of culture, CD4+ T cells were isolated with the EasySep CD4+ T cell isolation kit. Each participant received two doses of an mRNA SARS-CoV-2 vaccine, either BNT162b2 or mRNA-1273. The method was the immunoSEQ multiplex PCR assay. Not all clones reach the TCRdb copy of this immuneACCESS table, which keeps in-frame sequences only. Checked studies attribute under half of the gap to unresolved V genes and leave the rest unexplained. Recorded for this sample are about 39,000 clones; about 62% of them occurred a single time. The biggest ten clones account for roughly 8.4% of the sample. Sequencing was performed on CD4+ T cells from PBMCs cultured without peptide, taken after COVID-19 vaccination. All receptors derive from a human donor who received a COVID-19 vaccine.

The V and J genes are TRBV9 and TRBJ2-7; 15 bases line up with TRBD2. Per the germline V gene, CDR1 is SGDLS and CDR2 is YYNGEE. CDR3 size: 16 residues. J lost 10 bases, V lost 3 bases, and 11 bases had no gene match. CDR3: CASSAEPGTSGGIQYF. DNA for the CDR3: TGTGCCAGCAGCGCCGAGCCCGGGACTAGCGGGGGGATACAGTACTTC.

The chain recombines TRBV11-3 with TRBJ2-2; D not certain. CDR1 is SGHNT, CDR2 YENEEA, per germline. The CDR3 contains 14 residues. Trimming removed 5 bases at V and 5 bases at J, with 12 bases between. The CDR3 sequence: CASSPRTSTGELFF. CDR3 nucleotide sequence: TGTGCCAGCAGCCCCCGGACGAGTACCGGGGAGCTGTTTTTT.

The rearrangement links TRBV5-1 to TRBJ2-5, with D perhaps assigned TRBD1 or TRBD2 (5 bases each). The CDR3 loop spans 16 amino acids. From germline, CDR1 is SGHRS and CDR2 YFSETQ. Trimming shortened V by 5 bases and J by 2 bases, and 19 bases separated the two germline ends. The CDR3 sequence: CASRKNRGLEQETQYF. The CDR3 DNA reads TGCGCCAGCAGGAAGAACCGGGGCCTAGAACAAGAGACCCAGTACTTC. The entire variable domain, with the rest obtained from reference TRBV5-1 and TRBJ2-5, is as follows: KAGVTQTPRYLIKTRGQQVTLSCSPISGHRSVSWYQQTPGQGLQFLFEYFSETQRNKGNFPGRFSGRQFSNSRSEMNVSTLELGDSALYLCASRKNRGLEQETQYFGPGTRLLVL.

The rearrangement links TRBV4-1 to TRBJ2-5; 7 bases align to TRBD2. The CDR3 consists of 15 residues. V was clipped by 2 bases and J by 5 bases; unmatched bases: 8. CDR1 MGHRA and CDR2 YSYEKL come from the germline V gene. The CDR3 nucleotides are TGCGCCAGCAGCCAAAGCGGACTAGTGCGGGAGACCCAGTACTTC. It specifies CASSQSGLVRETQYF.

The rearrangement links TRBV18 to TRBJ1-4, with 8 bases lining up with TRBD1. CDR3 length: 17 amino acids. The V and J ends lost 2 bases and 3 bases, in that order; junction bases with no gene match: 8. Germline assignment: CDR1 KGHSH and CDR2 LQKENI. As DNA, the CDR3 is TGTGCCAGCTCACCATCTCAATTGGGACAGGCTAATGAAAAACTGTTTTTT. Its translation: CASSPSQLGQANEKLFF.

This rearrangement joins TRBV18 to TRBJ2-6, with no clear D. Trimming stripped 6 bases from V and 0 bases from J, with 15 bases between. Germline V gene sequence: CDR1 KGHSH, CDR2 LQKENI. The CDR3 is 17 residues long. The CDR3 sequence is CASSFLQQASGANVLTF. The DNA of the CDR3 is TGTGCCAGCTCTTTTTTACAGCAAGCCTCTGGGGCCAACGTCCTGACTTTC.

The chain links TRBV7-9 to TRBJ1-4; 7 nucleotides match TRBD1. With 2 bases clipped from V and 0 bases from J, the junction kept 3 bases outside the gene matches. CDR3 length: 16 amino acids. Germline CDR1 SEHNR, CDR2 FQNEAQ (reference sequence). The CDR3 loop reads CASSLLTGTTNEKLFF. The CDR3, as DNA: TGTGCCAGCAGCTTACTGACAGGGACAACTAATGAAAAACTGTTTTTT.

This rearrangement joins TRBV5-6 to TRBJ2-7; TRBD1 matches 8 bases. Trimming cost V 1 base and J 5 bases; bases outside gene matches: 5. The CDR3 loop spans 14 amino acids. Germline CDR1 SGHDT, CDR2 YYEEEE. CDR3: CASSLTGQGNEQYF. CDR3 DNA: TGTGCCAGCAGCTTGACCGGACAGGGTAACGAGCAGTACTTC.